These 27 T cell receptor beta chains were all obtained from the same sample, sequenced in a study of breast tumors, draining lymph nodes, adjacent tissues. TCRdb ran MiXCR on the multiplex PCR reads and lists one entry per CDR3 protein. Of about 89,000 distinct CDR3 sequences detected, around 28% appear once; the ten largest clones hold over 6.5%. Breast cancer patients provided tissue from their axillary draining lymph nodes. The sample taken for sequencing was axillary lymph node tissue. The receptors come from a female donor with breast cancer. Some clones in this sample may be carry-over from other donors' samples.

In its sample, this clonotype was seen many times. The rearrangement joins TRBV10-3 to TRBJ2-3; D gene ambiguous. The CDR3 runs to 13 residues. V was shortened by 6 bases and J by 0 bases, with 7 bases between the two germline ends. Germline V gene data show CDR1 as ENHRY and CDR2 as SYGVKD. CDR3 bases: TGTGCCATCAGGTACCCAAGCACAGATACGCAGTATTTT. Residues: CAIRYPSTDTQYF.

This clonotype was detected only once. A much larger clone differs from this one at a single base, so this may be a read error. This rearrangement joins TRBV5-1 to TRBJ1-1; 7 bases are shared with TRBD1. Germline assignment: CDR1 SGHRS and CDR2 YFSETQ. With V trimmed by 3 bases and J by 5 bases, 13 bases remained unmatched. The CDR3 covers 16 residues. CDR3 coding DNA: TGCGCCAGCAGCTCGGGAGACAGGGAATGGGAGACTGAAGCTTTCTTT. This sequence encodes CASSSGDREWETEAFF.

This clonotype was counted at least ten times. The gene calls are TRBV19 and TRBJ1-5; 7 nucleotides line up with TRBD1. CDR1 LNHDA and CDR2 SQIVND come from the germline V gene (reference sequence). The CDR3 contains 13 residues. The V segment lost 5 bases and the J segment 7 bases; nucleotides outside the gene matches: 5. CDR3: CASSLAGGQPQHF. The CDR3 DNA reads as TGTGCCAGTAGTCTGGCAGGGGGACAGCCCCAGCATTTT. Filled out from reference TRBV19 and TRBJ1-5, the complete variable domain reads DGGITQSPKYLFRKEGQNVTLSCEQNLNHDAMYWYRQDPGQGLRLIYYSQIVNDFQKGDIAEGYSVSREKKESFPLTVTSAQKNPTAFYLCASSLAGGQPQHFGDGTRLSIL.

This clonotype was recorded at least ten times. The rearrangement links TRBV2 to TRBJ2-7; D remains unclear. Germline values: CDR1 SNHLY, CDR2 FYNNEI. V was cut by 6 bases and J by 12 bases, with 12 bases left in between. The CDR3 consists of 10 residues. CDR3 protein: CASRGLVPYF. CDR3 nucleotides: TGTGCCAGCAGGGGCCTAGTTCCGTACTTC.

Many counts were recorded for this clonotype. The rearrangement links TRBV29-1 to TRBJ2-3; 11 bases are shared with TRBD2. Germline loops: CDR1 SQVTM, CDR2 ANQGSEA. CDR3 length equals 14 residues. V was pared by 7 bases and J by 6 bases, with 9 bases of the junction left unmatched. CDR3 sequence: CSGGLAATWDTQYF. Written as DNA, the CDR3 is TGCAGCGGGGGACTAGCGGCGACATGGGATACGCAGTATTTT.

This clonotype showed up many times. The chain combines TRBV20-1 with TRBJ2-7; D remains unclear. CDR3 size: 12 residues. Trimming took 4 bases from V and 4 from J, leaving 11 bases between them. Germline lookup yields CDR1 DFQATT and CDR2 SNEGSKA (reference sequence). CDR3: CSATRLEYEQYF. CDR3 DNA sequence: TGCAGTGCTACAAGATTAGAGTACGAGCAGTACTTC.

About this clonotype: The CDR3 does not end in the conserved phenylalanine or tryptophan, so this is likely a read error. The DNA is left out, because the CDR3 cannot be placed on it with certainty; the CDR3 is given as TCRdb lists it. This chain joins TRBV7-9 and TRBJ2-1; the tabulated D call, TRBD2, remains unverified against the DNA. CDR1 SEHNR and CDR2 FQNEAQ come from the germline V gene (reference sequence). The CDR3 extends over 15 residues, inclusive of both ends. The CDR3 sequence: CASSLKQGGHNEQLI.

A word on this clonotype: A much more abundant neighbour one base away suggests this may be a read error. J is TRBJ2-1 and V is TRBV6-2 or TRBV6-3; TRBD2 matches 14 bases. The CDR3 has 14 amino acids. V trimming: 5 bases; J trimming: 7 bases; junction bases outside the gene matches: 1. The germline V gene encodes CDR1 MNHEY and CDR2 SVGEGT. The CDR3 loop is CASSRTSGRNEQFF. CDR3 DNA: TGTGCCAGCAGTCGGACTAGCGGGAGGAATGAGCAGTTCTTC.

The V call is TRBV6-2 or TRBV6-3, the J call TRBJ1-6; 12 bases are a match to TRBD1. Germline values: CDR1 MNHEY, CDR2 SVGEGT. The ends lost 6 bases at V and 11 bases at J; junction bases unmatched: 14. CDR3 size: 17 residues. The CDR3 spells CASRGWDRGQPDTPLHF. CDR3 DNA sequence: TGTGCCAGCAGAGGCTGGGACAGGGGGCAACCTGATACACCCCTCCACTTT.

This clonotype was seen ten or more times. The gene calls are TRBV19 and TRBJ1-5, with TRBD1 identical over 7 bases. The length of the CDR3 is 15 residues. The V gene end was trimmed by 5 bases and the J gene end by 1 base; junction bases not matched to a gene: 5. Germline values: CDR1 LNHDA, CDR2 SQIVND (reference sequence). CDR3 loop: CASSLQGGSNQPQHF. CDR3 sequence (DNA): TGTGCCAGTAGTTTGCAGGGGGGAAGCAATCAGCCCCAGCATTTT. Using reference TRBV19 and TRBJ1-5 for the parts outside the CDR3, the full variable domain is DGGITQSPKYLFRKEGQNVTLSCEQNLNHDAMYWYRQDPGQGLRLIYYSQIVNDFQKGDIAEGYSVSREKKESFPLTVTSAQKNPTAFYLCASSLQGGSNQPQHFGDGTRLSIL.

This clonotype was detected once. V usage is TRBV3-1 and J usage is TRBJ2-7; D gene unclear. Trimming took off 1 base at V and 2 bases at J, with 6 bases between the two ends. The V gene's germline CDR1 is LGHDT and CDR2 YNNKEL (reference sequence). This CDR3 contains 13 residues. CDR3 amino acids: CASSQGGPYEQYF. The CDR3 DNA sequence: TGTGCCAGCAGCCAAGGCGGTCCCTACGAGCAGTACTTC.

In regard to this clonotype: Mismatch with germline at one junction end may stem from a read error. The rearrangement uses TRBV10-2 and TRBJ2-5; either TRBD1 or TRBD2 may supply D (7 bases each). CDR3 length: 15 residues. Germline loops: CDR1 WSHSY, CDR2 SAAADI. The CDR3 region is CASEGASGRKEAQYF. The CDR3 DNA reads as TGCGCCAGCGAGGGGGCTAGCGGAAGAAAAGAGGCCCAGTACTTC.

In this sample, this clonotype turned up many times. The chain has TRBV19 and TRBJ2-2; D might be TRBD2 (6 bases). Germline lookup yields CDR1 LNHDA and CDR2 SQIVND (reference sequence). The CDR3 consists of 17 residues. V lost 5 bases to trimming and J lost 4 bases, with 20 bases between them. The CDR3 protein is CASSVPWGEWSTGELFF. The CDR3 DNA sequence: TGTGCCAGTAGTGTTCCGTGGGGGGAATGGAGCACCGGGGAGCTGTTTTTT.

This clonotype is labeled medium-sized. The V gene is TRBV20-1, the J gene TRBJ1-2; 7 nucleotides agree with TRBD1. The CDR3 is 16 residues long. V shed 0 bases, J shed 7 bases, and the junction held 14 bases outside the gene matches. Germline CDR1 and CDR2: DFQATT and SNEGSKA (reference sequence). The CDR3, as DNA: TGCAGTGCTAGAGATAGGGACAGAGGCCTTTATGGTGGCTACACCTTC. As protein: CSARDRDRGLYGGYTF.

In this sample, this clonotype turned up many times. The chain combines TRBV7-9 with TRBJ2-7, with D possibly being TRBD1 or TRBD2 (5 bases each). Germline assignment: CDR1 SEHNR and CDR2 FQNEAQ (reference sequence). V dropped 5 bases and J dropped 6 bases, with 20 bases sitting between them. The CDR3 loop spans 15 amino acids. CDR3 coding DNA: TGTGCCAGCAGCCGTTCCGGGACCTTGGCGGGCGAGCAGTACTTC. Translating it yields CASSRSGTLAGEQYF. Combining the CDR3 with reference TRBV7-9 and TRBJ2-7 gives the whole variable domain DTGVSQNPRHKITKRGQNVTFRCDPISEHNRLYWYRQTLGQGPEFLTYFQNEAQLEKSRLLSDRFSAERPKGSFSTLEIQRTEQGDSAMYLCASSRSGTLAGEQYFGPGTRLTVT.

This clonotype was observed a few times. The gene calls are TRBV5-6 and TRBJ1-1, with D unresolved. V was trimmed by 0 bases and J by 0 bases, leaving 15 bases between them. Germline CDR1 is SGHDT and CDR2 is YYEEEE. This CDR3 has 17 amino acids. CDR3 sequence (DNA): TGTGCCAGCAGCTTGGTGAGAGAAAGTTACATGAACACTGAAGCTTTCTTT. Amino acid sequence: CASSLVRESYMNTEAFF.

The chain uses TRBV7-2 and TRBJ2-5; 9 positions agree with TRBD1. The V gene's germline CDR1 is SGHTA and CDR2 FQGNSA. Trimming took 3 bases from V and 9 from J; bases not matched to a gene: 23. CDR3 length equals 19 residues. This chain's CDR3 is CASSLMGQGKVSPGAAQYF. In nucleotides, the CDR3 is TGTGCCAGCAGCTTGATGGGACAGGGAAAAGTCTCCCCGGGGGCGGCCCAGTACTTC.

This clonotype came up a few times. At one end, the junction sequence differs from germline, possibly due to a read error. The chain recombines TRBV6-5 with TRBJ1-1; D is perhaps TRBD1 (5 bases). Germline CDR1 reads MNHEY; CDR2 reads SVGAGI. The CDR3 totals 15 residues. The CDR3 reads CASSSPGWGNSEAFF. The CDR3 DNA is TGTGCCAGCAGTTCCCCGGGATGGGGGAACTCTGAAGCTTTCTTT.

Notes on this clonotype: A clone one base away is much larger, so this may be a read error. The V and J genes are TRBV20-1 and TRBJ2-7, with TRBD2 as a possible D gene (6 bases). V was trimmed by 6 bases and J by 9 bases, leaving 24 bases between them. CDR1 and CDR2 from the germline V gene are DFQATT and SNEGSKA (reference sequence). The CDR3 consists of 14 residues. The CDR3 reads CSAPLGGVSAGQYF. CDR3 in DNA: TGCAGTGCCCCACTAGGAGGGGTCTCGGCCGGGCAGTACTTC.

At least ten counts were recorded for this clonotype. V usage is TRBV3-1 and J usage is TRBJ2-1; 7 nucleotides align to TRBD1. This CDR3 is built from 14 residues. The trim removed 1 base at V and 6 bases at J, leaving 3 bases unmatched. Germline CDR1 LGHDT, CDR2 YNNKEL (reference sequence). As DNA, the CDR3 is TGTGCCAGCAGCCAAGGCCCAGGGGGCAATGAGCAGTTCTTC. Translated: CASSQGPGGNEQFF.

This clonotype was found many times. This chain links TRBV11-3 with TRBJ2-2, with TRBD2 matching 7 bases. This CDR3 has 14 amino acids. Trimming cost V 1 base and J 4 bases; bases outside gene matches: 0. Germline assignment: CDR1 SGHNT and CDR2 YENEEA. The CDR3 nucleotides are TGTGCCAGCAGCTTAGCGGGGGGCACCGGGGAGCTGTTTTTT. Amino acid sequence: CASSLAGGTGELFF.

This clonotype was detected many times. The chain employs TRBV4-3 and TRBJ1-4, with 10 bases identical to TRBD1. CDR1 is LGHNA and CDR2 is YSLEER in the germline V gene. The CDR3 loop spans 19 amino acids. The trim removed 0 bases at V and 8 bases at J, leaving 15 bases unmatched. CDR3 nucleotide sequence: TGCGCCAGCAGCCAAGAACCCCCGGGGACAGGGGAGCGGGGGGAAAAACTGTTTTTT. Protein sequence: CASSQEPPGTGERGEKLFF.

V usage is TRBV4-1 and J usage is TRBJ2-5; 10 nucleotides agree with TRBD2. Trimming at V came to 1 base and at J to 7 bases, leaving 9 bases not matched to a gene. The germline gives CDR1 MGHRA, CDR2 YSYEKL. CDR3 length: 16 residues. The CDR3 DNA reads TGCGCCAGCAGCCAAGGTCTAGGACTAGCGGAGGGGACCCAGTACTTC. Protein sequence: CASSQGLGLAEGTQYF.

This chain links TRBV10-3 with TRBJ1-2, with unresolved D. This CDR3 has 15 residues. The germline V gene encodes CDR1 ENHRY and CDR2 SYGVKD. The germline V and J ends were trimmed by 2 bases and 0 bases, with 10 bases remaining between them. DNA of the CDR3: TGTGCCATCAGTGAGGGTAATCAAGCTAACTATGGCTACACCTTC. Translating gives CAISEGNQANYGYTF.

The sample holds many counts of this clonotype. CDR3 bases: TGCGCCAGCAGCCTAAGCGGGAGTTTTTACAATGAGCAGTTCTTC. Translating gives CASSLSGSFYNEQFF. This sequence joins TRBV5-1 and TRBJ2-1; 8 bases line up with TRBD2. Germline V CDR1 and CDR2: SGHRS, YFSETQ. CDR3 length: 15 amino acids. V dropped 4 bases and J dropped 4; count of bases not matched to a gene: 7.

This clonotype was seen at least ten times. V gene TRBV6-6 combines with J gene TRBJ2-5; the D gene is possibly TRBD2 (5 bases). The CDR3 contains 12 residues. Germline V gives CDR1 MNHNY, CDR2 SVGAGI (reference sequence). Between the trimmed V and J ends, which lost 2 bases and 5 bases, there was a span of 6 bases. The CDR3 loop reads CASSYPGETQYF. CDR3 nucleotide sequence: TGTGCCAGCAGTTACCCGGGGGAGACCCAGTACTTC.

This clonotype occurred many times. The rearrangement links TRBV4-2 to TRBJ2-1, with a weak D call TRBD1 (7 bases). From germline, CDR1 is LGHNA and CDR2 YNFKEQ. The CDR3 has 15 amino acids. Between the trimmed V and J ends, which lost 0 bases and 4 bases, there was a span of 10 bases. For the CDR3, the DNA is TGTGCCAGCAGCCAAGAGACAGGGAGGTACAATGAGCAGTTCTTC. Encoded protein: CASSQETGRYNEQFF.